Sequencing of this TCR beta chain was carried out in a study of Ad26.COV2.S vaccination and SARS-CoV-2 variants. As concerns this clone: The antigen is undetermined.

Trimming stripped 4 bases from V and 2 bases from J, with 13 bases between. This CDR3 spans 15 amino acids. The germline V gene has CDR1 SGHAT and CDR2 FQDESV (reference sequence). Some clones are missing from TCRdb's copy, which holds only in-frame ones; the method was immunoSEQ multiplex PCR. The top ten clones hold over 8.5% of a sample with 380,000 or so clones, 75% to 90% of them seen once. Notes on the study in general: Possibly, TCR breadth and depth analyses underestimated total T cell responses. People who got the vaccine or the placebo had similar non-spike TCR breadth. Substantial post-vaccination breadth of spike-specific CD8+ and CD4+ T cell responses was reported.

Regarding treatment: some 19 received Ad26.COV2.S at low or high dose, single or two shots; several received placebo; per-sample allocation not given. Day 63 after the first vaccine or placebo injection was the time point for sampling. An adult aged 18-55 years in Boston served as the donor. The TCR comes from a person between 18 and 65 years old who received the Ad26.COV2.S COVID-19 vaccine or a placebo. Sequenced material: peripheral blood, taken in a trial of Ad26.COV2.S vaccine versus placebo. This rearrangement joins TRBV11-1 to TRBJ2-3, with D hard to call. This CDR3 is CASSSTPWNTDTQYF. CDR3 bases: TGTGCCAGCAGCTCAACGCCCTGGAACACAGATACGCAGTATTTT.